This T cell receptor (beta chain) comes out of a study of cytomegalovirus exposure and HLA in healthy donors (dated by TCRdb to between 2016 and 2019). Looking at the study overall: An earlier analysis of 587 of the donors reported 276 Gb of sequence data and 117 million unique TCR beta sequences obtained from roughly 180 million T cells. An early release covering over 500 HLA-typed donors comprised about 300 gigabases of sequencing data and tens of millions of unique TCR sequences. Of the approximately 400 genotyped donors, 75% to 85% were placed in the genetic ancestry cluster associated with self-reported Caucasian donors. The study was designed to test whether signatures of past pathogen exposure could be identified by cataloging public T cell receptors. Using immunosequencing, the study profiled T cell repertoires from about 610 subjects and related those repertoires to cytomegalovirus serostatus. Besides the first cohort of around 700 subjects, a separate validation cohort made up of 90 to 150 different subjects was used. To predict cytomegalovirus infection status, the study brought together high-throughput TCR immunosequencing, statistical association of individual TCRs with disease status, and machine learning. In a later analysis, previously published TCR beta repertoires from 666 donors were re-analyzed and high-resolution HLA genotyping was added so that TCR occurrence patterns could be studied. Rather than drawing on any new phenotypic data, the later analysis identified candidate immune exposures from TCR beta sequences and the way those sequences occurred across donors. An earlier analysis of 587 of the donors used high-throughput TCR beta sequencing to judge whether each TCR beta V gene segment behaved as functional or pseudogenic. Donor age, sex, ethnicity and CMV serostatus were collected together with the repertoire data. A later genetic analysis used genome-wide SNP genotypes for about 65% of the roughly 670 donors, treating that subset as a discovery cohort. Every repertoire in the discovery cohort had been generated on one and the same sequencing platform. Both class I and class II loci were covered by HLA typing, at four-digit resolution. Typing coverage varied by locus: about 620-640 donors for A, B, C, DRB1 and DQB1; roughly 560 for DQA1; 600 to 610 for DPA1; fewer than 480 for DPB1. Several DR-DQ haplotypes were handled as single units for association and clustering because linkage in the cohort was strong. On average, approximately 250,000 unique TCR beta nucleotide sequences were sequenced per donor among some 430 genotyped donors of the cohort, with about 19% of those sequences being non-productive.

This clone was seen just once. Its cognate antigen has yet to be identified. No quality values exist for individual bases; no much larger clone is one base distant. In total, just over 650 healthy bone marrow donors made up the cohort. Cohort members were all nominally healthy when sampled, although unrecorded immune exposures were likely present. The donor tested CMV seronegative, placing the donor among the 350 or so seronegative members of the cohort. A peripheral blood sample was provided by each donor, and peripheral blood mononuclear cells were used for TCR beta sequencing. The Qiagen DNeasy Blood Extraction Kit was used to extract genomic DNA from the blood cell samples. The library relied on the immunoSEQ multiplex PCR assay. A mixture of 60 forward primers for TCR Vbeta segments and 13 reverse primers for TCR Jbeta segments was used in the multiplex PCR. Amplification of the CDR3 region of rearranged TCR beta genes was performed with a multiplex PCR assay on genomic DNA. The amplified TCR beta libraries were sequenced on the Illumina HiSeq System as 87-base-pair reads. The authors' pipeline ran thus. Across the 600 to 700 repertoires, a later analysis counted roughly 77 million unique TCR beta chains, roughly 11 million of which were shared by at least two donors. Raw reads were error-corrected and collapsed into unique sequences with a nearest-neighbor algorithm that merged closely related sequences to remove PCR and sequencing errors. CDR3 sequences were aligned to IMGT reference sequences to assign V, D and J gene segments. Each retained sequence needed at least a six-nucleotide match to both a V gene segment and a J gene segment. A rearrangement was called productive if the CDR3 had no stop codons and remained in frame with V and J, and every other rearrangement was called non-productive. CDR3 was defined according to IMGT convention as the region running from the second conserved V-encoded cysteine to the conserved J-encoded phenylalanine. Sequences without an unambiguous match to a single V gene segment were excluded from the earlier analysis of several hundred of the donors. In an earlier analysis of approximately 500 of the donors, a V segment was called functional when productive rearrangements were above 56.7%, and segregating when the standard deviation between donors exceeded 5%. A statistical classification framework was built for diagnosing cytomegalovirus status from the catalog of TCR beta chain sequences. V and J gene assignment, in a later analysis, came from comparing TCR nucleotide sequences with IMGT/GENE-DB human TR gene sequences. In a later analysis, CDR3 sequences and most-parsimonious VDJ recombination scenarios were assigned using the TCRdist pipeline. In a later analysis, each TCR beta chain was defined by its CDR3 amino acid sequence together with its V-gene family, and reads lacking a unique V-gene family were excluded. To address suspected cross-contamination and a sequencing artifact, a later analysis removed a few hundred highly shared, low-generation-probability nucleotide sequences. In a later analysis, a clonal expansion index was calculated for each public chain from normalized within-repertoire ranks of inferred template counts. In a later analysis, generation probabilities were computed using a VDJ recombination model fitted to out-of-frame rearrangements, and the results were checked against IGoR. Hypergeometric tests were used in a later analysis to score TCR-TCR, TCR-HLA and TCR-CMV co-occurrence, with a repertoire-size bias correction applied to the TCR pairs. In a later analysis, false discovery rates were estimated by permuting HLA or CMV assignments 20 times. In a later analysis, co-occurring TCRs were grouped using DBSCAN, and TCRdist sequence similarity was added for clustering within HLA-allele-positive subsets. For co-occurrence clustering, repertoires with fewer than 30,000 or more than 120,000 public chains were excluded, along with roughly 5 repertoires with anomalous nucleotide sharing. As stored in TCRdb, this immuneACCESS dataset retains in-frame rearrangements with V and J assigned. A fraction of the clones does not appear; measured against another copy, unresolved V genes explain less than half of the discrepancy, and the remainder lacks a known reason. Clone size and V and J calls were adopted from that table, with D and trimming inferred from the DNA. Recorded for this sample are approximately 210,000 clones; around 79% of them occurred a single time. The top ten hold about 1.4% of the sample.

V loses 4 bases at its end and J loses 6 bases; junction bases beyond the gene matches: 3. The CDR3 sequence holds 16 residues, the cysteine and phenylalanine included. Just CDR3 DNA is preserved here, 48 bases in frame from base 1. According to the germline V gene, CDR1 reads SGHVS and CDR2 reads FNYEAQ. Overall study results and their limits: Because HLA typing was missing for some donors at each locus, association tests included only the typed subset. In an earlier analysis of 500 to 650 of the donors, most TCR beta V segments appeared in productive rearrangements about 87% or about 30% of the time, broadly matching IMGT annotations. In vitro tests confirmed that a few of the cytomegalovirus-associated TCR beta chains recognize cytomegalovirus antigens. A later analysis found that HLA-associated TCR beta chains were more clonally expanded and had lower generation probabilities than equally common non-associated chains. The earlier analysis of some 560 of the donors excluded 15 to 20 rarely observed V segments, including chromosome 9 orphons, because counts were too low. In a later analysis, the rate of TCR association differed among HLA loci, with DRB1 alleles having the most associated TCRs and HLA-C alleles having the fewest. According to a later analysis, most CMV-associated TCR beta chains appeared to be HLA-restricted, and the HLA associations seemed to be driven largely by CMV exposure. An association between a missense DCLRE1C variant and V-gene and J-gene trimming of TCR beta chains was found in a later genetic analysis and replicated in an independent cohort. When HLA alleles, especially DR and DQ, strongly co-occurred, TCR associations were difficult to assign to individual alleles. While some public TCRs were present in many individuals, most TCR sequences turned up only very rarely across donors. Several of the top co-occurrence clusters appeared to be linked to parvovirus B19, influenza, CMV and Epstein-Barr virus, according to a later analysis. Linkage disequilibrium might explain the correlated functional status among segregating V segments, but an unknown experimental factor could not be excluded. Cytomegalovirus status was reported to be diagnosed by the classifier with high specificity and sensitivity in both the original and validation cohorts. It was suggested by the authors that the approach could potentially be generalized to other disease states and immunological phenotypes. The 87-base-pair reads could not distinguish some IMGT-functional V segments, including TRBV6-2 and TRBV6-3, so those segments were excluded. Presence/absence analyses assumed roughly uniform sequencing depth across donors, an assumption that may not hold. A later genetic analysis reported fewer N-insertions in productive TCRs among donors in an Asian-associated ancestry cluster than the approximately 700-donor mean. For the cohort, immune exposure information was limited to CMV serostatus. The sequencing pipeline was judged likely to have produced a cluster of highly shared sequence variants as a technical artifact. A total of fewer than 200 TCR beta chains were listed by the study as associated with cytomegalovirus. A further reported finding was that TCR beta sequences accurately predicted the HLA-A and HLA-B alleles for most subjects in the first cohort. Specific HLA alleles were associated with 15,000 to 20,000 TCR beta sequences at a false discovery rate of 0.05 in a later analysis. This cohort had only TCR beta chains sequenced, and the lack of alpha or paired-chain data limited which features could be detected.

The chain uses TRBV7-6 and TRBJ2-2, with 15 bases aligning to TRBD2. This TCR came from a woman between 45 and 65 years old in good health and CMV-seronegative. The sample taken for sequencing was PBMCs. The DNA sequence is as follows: TGTGCCAGCAGCTCGGGACTAGCGGGGGGCTCCGGGGAGCTGTTTTTT. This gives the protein CASSSGLAGGSGELFF.